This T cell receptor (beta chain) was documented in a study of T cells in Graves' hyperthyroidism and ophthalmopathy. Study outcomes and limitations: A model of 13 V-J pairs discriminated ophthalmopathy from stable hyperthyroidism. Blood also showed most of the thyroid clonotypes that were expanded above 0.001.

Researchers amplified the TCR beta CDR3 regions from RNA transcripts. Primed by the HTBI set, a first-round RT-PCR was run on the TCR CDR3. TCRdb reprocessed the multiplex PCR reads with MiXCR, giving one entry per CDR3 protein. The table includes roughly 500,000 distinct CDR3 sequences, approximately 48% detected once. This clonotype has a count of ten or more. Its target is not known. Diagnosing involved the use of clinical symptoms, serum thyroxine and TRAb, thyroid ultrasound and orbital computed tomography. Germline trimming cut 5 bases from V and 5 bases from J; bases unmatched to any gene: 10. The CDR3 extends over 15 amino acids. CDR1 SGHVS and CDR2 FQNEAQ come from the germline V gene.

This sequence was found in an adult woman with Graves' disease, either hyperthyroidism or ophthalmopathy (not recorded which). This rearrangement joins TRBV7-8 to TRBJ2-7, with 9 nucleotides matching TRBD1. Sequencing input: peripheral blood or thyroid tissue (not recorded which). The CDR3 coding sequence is TGTGCCAGCAGCCCTGGGACAGGGCGCCCTCACGAGCAGTACTTC. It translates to CASSPGTGRPHEQYF. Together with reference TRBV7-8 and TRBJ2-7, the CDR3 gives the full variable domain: GAGVSQSPRYKVAKRGQDVALRCDPISGHVSLFWYQQALGQGPEFLTYFQNEAQLDKSGLPSDRFFAERPEGSVSTLKIQRTQQEDSAVYLCASSPGTGRPHEQYFGPGTRLTVT.